This TCR beta chain is from a study of CD8 T cells in Susac syndrome. CDR1 is SEHNR, CDR2 FQNEAQ, per germline (reference sequence). V lost 0 bases to trimming and J lost 8 bases, with 13 bases between them. The CDR3 extends over 14 amino acids. Reverse transcription of roughly 0.5 to 1 ug RNA was performed with random hexamers. MiXCR was run by TCRdb on the immunoSEQ multiplex PCR reads, yielding one entry per CDR3 protein. Among 230,000 or so distinct CDR3 sequences listed, about 96% were seen once. The TCR originated in a human donor with multiple sclerosis. Input material: CD4+ T cells from PBMCs. The chain employs TRBV7-9 and TRBJ1-2; D gene unclear. In nucleotides, the CDR3 is TGTGCCAGCAGCTTAGCTTCCATATTAGGAGGCTACACCTTC. Protein product: CASSLASILGGYTF.